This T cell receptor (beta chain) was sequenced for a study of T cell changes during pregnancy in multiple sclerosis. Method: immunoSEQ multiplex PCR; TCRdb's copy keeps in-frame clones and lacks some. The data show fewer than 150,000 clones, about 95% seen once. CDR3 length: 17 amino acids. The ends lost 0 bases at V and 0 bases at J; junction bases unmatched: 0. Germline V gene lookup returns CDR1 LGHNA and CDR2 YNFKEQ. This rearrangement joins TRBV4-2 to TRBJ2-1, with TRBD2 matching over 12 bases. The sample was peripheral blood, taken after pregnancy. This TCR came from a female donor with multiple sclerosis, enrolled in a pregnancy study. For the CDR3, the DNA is TGTGCCAGCAGCCAAGAGACTAGCGGGAGCTCCTACAATGAGCAGTTCTTC. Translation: CASSQETSGSSYNEQFF.